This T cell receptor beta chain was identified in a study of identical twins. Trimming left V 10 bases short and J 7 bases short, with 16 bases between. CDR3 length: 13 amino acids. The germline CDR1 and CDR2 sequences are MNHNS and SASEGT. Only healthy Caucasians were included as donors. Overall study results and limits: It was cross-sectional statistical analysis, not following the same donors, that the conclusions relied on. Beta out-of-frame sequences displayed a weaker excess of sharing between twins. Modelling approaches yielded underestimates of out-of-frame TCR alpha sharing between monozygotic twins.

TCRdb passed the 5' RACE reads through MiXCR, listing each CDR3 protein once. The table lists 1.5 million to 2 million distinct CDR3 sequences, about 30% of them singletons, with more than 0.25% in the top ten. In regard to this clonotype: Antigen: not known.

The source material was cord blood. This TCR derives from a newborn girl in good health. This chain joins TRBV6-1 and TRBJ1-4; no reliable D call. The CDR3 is CATRATAFEKLFF. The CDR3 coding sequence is TGTGCCACCAGAGCGACCGCCTTTGAAAAACTGTTTTTT.